The T cell receptor (beta chain) described here comes from a study of cytomegalovirus exposure and HLA in healthy donors. Trimming cost V 4 bases and J 8 bases; bases outside gene matches: 7. Looked up from germline, CDR1 is MNHNS and CDR2 is SASEGT. There are 15 residues in the CDR3. Study-wide findings and caveats: Later analysis suggested links between common viral pathogens and several top significant clusters. Information on immune exposure was restricted to one variable (CMV serostatus).

Note on this clone: Its specificity is not known.

It was with 60 Vbeta and 13 Jbeta primers that the PCR ran. TCRdb keeps only in-frame clones here, not all; method: immunoSEQ multiplex PCR. The table lists more than 90,000 clones, around 76% of them singletons, with 7% to 10% in the top ten. Sequencing was performed on PBMCs. The genes are TRBV6-1 and TRBJ2-3; TRBD2 matches at 12 bases. This receptor was identified in a human donor in good health. The CDR3 here is CASSGLAGGPGTQYF. The CDR3, as DNA: TGTGCCAGCAGTGGGCTAGCGGGAGGGCCGGGTACGCAGTATTTT.